This T cell receptor beta chain appears in the sequencing data of a study of shared clonotypes between healthy human individuals. Study-wide context: Per-donor plates numbered three CD4 naive, three CD4 memory, two CD8 naive and one CD8 memory.

In the naive CD8 group, cells lacked CD45RO and were positively selected for CCR7, so terminally differentiated effector memory CD45RA+ cells were left out. The donor cohort consisted entirely of Caucasian adults residing in Nashville, Tennessee. The study's findings and limits: With a few donors compared, 4% to 5% of naive CD4 clonotypes were shared.

Germline CDR1 reads SQVTM; CDR2 reads ANQGSEA. V lost 4 bases to trimming and J lost 4 bases, with 25 bases between them. This CDR3 contains 17 residues. The data were produced by immunoSEQ multiplex PCR, yet TCRdb's version contains in-frame clones alone and is incomplete. This sample has about 590,000 clones, with 95% to 96% found just once. Comment on this clone: As yet, its antigen is unknown.

Sequencing was done on a sample of naive CD8+ T cells sorted from blood. The chain joins TRBV29-1 to TRBJ1-1; D not certain. The origin of this receptor is a woman in her twenties or thirties in good health. CDR3 nucleotides: TGCAGCGTTGTGGGTTGGGCAGACAAGCCGCCGGGCACTGAAGCTTTCTTT. It yields the protein CSVVGWADKPPGTEAFF.